This T cell receptor (beta chain) was captured by sequencing in a study of blood T cell repertoires in COVID-19. The wider study: Material from acute and convalescent COVID-19 was sourced from the United States, Italy and Spain.

The CDR3 has 15 residues. The germline CDR1 and CDR2 sequences are SGHRS and YFSETQ. The V gene lost 0 bases and the J gene lost 0 bases, with 7 bases spanning the gap. Original handling: Amplifying reference gene primers gave estimates of nucleated cell counts. TCRdb's table, derived via immunoSEQ multiplex PCR, lists solely in-frame clones and lacks some. The DNA was the basis for D and trimming; V, J and clone size are from that table. Among some 400,000 clones listed, around 90% were seen once. Sequencing input: peripheral blood. This chain links TRBV5-1 with TRBJ1-5; D remains ambiguous. The source is a man aged 18 to 30 with active or convalescent COVID-19. The chain's CDR3 is CASSLAGDSNQPQHF. As DNA, the CDR3 is TGCGCCAGCAGCTTGGCCGGGGATAGCAATCAGCCCCAGCATTTT.